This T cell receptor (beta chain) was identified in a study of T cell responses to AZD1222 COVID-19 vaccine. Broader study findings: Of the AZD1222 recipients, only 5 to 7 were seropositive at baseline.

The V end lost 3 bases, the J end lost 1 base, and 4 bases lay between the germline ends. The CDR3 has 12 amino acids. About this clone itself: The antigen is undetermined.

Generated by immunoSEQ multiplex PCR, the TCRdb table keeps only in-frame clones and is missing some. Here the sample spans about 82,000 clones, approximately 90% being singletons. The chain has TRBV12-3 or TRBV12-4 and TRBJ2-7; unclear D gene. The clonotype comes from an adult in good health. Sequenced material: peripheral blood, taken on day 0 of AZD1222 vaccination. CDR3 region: CASSFWSYEQYF. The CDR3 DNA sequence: TGTGCCAGCAGTTTTTGGTCCTACGAGCAGTACTTC.